A selection of T cell receptor beta chains follows, all from one sample in a study of response to subunit inactivated influenza vaccine. TCRdb called the RT-PCR reads again in MiXCR, with one record for every CDR3 protein. The sample lists more than 400,000 distinct CDR3 sequences, 6% to 9% occurring once. Sample: PBMCs from blood, taken roughly 24 months after vaccination. These receptor sequences come from a man aged 45 to 75 who received an inactivated influenza vaccine. Both conserved end residues are part of each CDR3. Fields, in order: J gene, V gene, clone size, D gene, CDR3 DNA, CDR3 protein. The D gene is left open where the match is weak. The size entry is marked missing in some rows and otherwise reads once, few, many or a size class.

TRBJ2-1 | TRBV4-3 | many | TRBD1 | TGCGCCAGCAGCCAAGACAGGGGGATAGAGCAGTTCTTC | CASSQDRGIEQFF
TRBJ2-5 | TRBV28 | NA | NA | TGTGCCAGCGGCTCAGATATCCAAGAGACCCAGTACTTC | CASGSDIQETQYF
TRBJ2-2 | TRBV6-2/TRBV6-3 | few | TRBD1 | TGTGCCAGCACTCTCCCGGGACAGGTGAAAAACACCGGGGAGCTGTTTTTT | CASTLPGQVKNTGELFF
TRBJ2-1 | TRBV7-9 | NA | TRBD2 | TGTGCCAGCAGCACGGGAGGTATGGTTTCGAATGAGCAGTTCTTC | CASSTGGMVSNEQFF
TRBJ2-1 | TRBV12-5 | many | NA | TGTGCTAGTGGGATGGGACAAAACCAGTTCTTC | CASGMGQNQFF
TRBJ1-4 | TRBV20-1 | many | NA | TGCAGCGGACGGGCAGGCTCAACTAATGAAAAACTGTTTTTT | CSGRAGSTNEKLFF
TRBJ2-3 | TRBV5-1 | NA | NA | TGCGCCAGCGGGCAGGGACAAGATACGCAGTATTTT | CASGQGQDTQYF
TRBJ2-1 | TRBV5-1 | many | TRBD2 | TGCGCCAGCAGCCAGCGGGGGGTGGACAATGAGCAGTTCTTC | CASSQRGVDNEQFF
TRBJ2-5 | TRBV5-1 | NA | NA | TGCGCCAGCAGGATTACAGGGTCTGGCGAGACCCAGTACTTC | CASRITGSGETQYF
TRBJ2-3 | TRBV20-1 | few | TRBD2 | TGCAGTGCTAGGGTTATACCCGGGACTATTGGCACAGATACGCAGTATTTT | CSARVIPGTIGTDTQYF
TRBJ1-1 | TRBV5-5 | NA | NA | TGTGCCAGCAGCTTGGACAGACTCACTGAAGCTTTCTTT | CASSLDRLTEAFF
TRBJ2-7 | TRBV6-5 | many | NA | TGTGCCAGCAGTTTCAGGAACGAGCAGTACTTC | CASSFRNEQYF
TRBJ2-7 | TRBV7-9 | many | TRBD1 | TGTGCCAGCAGCTTAGTGGGGGGACAGGTTACCTACGAGCAGTACTTC | CASSLVGGQVTYEQYF
TRBJ2-3 | TRBV7-2 | NA | TRBD2 | TGTGCCAGCAGCTCCCCGGCGGGGGGGGTCGGGTATTTT | CASSSPAGGVGYF
TRBJ2-1 | TRBV5-1 | many | TRBD2 | TGCGCCAGTAAGACAAGGGGCGGGGGGCCGATCTATGAGCAGTTCTTC | CASKTRGGGPIYEQFF
TRBJ2-5 | TRBV5-5 | NA | TRBD1 | TGTGCCAGCAGCTTGGTGTGGACAGGGGTGTGGAAGACCCAGTACTTC | CASSLVWTGVWKTQYF
TRBJ2-5 | TRBV5-1 | many | TRBD1 | TGCGCCAGCAGCAAAGGACAGGGCCGGCAAGAGACCCAGTACTTC | CASSKGQGRQETQYF
TRBJ1-2 | TRBV25-1 | many | NA | TGTGCCAGCAGTGACCGAAGGGGGGGCTTTGGCTACACCTTC | CASSDRRGGFGYTF
TRBJ2-5 | TRBV6-5 | NA | NA | TGTGCCAGCAGTTACCGGGCTGCCGGAGGGCAGACCCAGTACTTC | CASSYRAAGGQTQYF
TRBJ1-2 | TRBV12-3/TRBV12-4 | few | NA | TGTGCCAGCAAAATTACACAGGGCTCCTATGGCTACACCTTC | CASKITQGSYGYTF
TRBJ2-3 | TRBV27 | NA | NA | TGTGCCAGCAGCACCTATAGCGGCAAAAACACAGATACGCAGTATTTT | CASSTYSGKNTDTQYF
TRBJ1-4 | TRBV5-1 | few | NA | TGCGCCAGCAGCTCAGGGGATTGGTATGAAAAACTGTTTTTT | CASSSGDWYEKLFF
TRBJ1-5 | TRBV7-9 | few | NA | TGTGCCAGCAGCTTATCCTCTGGGGACGAGCCCCAGCATTTT | CASSLSSGDEPQHF
TRBJ1-2 | TRBV9 | few | TRBD1 | TGTGCCAGCAGCTATGACAGGGGGCTTTATGGCTACACCTTC | CASSYDRGLYGYTF
TRBJ2-3 | TRBV28 | few | TRBD1 | TGTGCCAGCAGTTACCGACCGGGACAGCCCCGCACAGATACGCAGTATTTT | CASSYRPGQPRTDTQYF
TRBJ1-2 | TRBV6-5 | many | NA | TGTGCCAGCAGTTACGCGGGTGGTGGCTACACCTTC | CASSYAGGGYTF
TRBJ2-5 | TRBV20-1 | NA | TRBD2 | TGCAGTGGGCTAGCGGGGGGGCCATCAGAGACCCAGTACTTC | CSGLAGGPSETQYF
TRBJ1-3 | TRBV28 | NA | NA | TGTGCCAGCAGTCAGGGGTCTTCTGGAAACACCATATATTTT | CASSQGSSGNTIYF
TRBJ1-1 | TRBV14 | few | TRBD1 | TGTGCCAGTGGACTGGGACAGGGAGCTTTCTTT | CASGLGQGAFF
TRBJ2-5 | TRBV6-2/TRBV6-3 | few | NA | TGTGCCAGCAGTTACTCGATTTTGGAAAAGTTCCAAGAGACCCAGTACTTC | CASSYSILEKFQETQYF
TRBJ2-7 | TRBV7-9 | few | TRBD2 | TGTGCCAGCAGCTTAAGCGGGGGGAGTCTCTACGAGCAGTACTTC | CASSLSGGSLYEQYF
TRBJ2-1 | TRBV20-1 | few | NA | TGCAGTGCTAGGGACAGCTGGTACTCCTACAATGAGCAGTTCTTC | CSARDSWYSYNEQFF
TRBJ2-3 | TRBV24-1 | many | NA | TGTGCCACCAGTGAGTCGACAGATACGCAGTATTTT | CATSESTDTQYF
TRBJ2-5 | TRBV29-1 | few | TRBD2 | TGCAGCGTTTATGGGACTAGCGACCCGCGGCGGGAAGAGACCCAGTACTTC | CSVYGTSDPRREETQYF
TRBJ1-5 | TRBV10-3 | few | TRBD1 | TGTGCCAGCACAGGGGGCCGGGATCAGCCCCAGCATTTT | CASTGGRDQPQHF
TRBJ1-5 | TRBV15 | few | NA | TGTGCCACCAGCACCGAAAATCAGCCCCAGCATTTT | CATSTENQPQHF
TRBJ2-1 | TRBV7-8 | NA | TRBD1 | TGTGCCAGCAGCCTCCTGGGGACAGGGGTTTTGGATGAGCAGTTCTTC | CASSLLGTGVLDEQFF
TRBJ1-2 | TRBV5-1 | many | NA | TGCGCCAGCAGCTTGGCCCGGGGGGCCGATGGCTACACCTTC | CASSLARGADGYTF
TRBJ2-1 | TRBV10-3 | NA | TRBD2 | TGTGCCATCACCGACGACGCGGGGGGCGGGAACTCCTACAATGAGCAGTTCTTC | CAITDDAGGGNSYNEQFF
TRBJ2-4 | TRBV6-1 | few | NA | TGTGCCAGCAGTCCCGGGGAAACTCTAGCCAAAAACATTCAGTACTTC | CASSPGETLAKNIQYF
TRBJ2-7 | TRBV7-2 | few | TRBD1 | TGTGCCAGCAGCTTAGTCCACATCCGACAGGGCTACGAGCAGTACTTC | CASSLVHIRQGYEQYF
TRBJ2-3 | TRBV6-1 | NA | TRBD2 | TGTGCCAGCAGTCGAAAAACTAGCGGGATCAATACGCAGTATTTT | CASSRKTSGINTQYF
TRBJ2-7 | TRBV7-8 | NA | TRBD1 | TGTGCCAGCAGCTCCCCGGGACAGCTTAGGGTTGAGCAGTACTTC | CASSSPGQLRVEQYF
TRBJ1-3 | TRBV10-3 | NA | NA | TGTGCCATCGGTGAGGGGACGGTCTCTGGAAACACCATATATTTT | CAIGEGTVSGNTIYF
TRBJ1-2 | TRBV28 | NA | NA | TGTGCCAGCAGTTTAGGCCAGGGGATAAGCGGCTACACCTTC | CASSLGQGISGYTF
TRBJ2-2 | TRBV5-6 | few | TRBD2 | TGTGCCAGCAGCTTGTCGGGTCTAGCGGGAGCCGGGGAGCTGTTTTTT | CASSLSGLAGAGELFF
TRBJ2-1 | TRBV20-1 | NA | TRBD2 | TGCAGTGCTAGAGATGAACTAGCGGGACACAATGAGCAGTTCTTC | CSARDELAGHNEQFF
TRBJ1-1 | TRBV7-9 | many | TRBD1 | TGTGCCAGCAGCTTAGCACAGGGGACTGAAGCTTTCTTT | CASSLAQGTEAFF
TRBJ2-1 | TRBV18 | few | TRBD2 | TGTGCCAGCTCACCACCGCTAGCGGGAGGTTACAATGAGCAGTTCTTC | CASSPPLAGGYNEQFF
TRBJ2-2 | TRBV27 | few | TRBD1 | TGTGCCAGCAGTCCCTGGACAGGGGGGGCCGGGGAGCTGTTTTTT | CASSPWTGGAGELFF
TRBJ2-1 | TRBV5-1 | few | NA | TGCGCCAGCAGCTTGGCGCTAGACGCCGGGAGCTCCTACAATGAGCAGTTCTTC | CASSLALDAGSSYNEQFF
TRBJ1-6 | TRBV14 | few | NA | TGTGCCAGCAGCTACACCCAGGGTAGACGATCACCCCTCCACTTT | CASSYTQGRRSPLHF
TRBJ2-7 | TRBV5-6 | few | NA | TGTGCCAGCAGCTTGGCCACGCGGGGATTTGTCTACGAGCAGTACTTC | CASSLATRGFVYEQYF
TRBJ2-2 | TRBV2 | many | NA | TGTGCCAGCAGGGACAGAGCCACCGGGGAGCTGTTTTTT | CASRDRATGELFF
TRBJ2-1 | TRBV2 | NA | TRBD2 | TGTGCCAGCAGTCGCGGGAGGGTCCACAATGAGCAGTTCTTC | CASSRGRVHNEQFF